These 9 T cell receptor beta chains were sequenced from one sample in a study of T cell responses to AZD1222 COVID-19 vaccine. The table came from immunoSEQ multiplex PCR; TCRdb's copy has only in-frame clones and leaves some out. The data show around 150,000 clones, roughly 82% seen once. The sample in question was peripheral blood, obtained on day 0 of AZD1222 vaccination. These receptors came from an adult in good health.

The genes are TRBV9 and TRBJ1-1; D gene ambiguous. Germline CDR1 is SGDLS and CDR2 is YYNGEE. Trimming stripped 0 bases from V and 0 bases from J, with 9 bases between. The CDR3 loop spans 15 amino acids. The CDR3 sequence is CASSVGGPLNTEAFF. In nucleotides, the CDR3 is TGTGCCAGCAGCGTAGGAGGACCCTTGAACACTGAAGCTTTCTTT.

The chain uses TRBV5-6 and TRBJ1-4; D gene ambiguous. CDR3 length equals 14 residues. Germline V gene sequence: CDR1 SGHDT, CDR2 YYEEEE. Trimming pared 2 bases from V and 0 bases from J, leaving 5 bases between. CDR3 region: CASSFSSTNEKLFF. The CDR3 DNA is TGTGCCAGCAGCTTCAGCTCAACTAATGAAAAACTGTTTTTT.

J is TRBJ1-3 and V is TRBV7-2, with 8 bases matching TRBD1. CDR1 and CDR2 (germline): SGHTA, FQGNSA. The CDR3 consists of 16 residues. The J segment lost 4 bases and the V segment lost 6 bases, leaving 11 bases of the junction unmatched. The CDR3 spells CASSANPGGSGNTIYF. Here the CDR3 DNA reads TGTGCCAGCAGTGCCAACCCAGGGGGCTCGGGAAACACCATATATTTT.

The rearrangement uses TRBV19 and TRBJ1-2; unclear D gene. V was shortened by 6 bases and J by 2 bases, with 19 bases between the two germline ends. This CDR3 is built from 16 residues. Looked up from germline, CDR1 is LNHDA and CDR2 is SQIVND (reference sequence). CDR3 in amino acids: CASRPRGTLWNYGYTF. The DNA of the CDR3 is TGTGCCAGTAGACCCCGAGGAACACTTTGGAACTATGGCTACACCTTC.

This rearrangement joins TRBV5-1 to TRBJ1-6; tentatively, D is TRBD1 (6 bases). The CDR3 is made up of 14 amino acids. In germline, CDR1 is SGHRS, CDR2 YFSETQ. V was clipped by 4 bases and J by 9 bases, with 14 bases between them. In DNA, the CDR3 is TGCGCCAGCAGCGAGGGACATTTAGGTTCACCCCTCCACTTT. The encoded protein is CASSEGHLGSPLHF. The complete variable domain, with remaining parts taken from reference TRBV5-1 and TRBJ1-6, reads KAGVTQTPRYLIKTRGQQVTLSCSPISGHRSVSWYQQTPGQGLQFLFEYFSETQRNKGNFPGRFSGRQFSNSRSEMNVSTLELGDSALYLCASSEGHLGSPLHFGNGTRLTVT.

This chain connects TRBV6-5 to TRBJ1-2, with D maybe TRBD1 (5 bases). V was clipped by 5 bases and J by 2 bases, with 15 bases between them. CDR3 length equals 15 residues. Germline V CDR1 and CDR2: MNHEY, SVGAGI. The CDR3 region has the DNA TGTGCCAGCAGTATATTGACGGGGGAGAACTATGGCTACACCTTC. This codes for CASSILTGENYGYTF.

The chain combines TRBV3-1 (or the pseudogene TRBV3-2) with TRBJ1-1; tentatively, D is TRBD1 (6 bases). Germline V gene sequence: CDR1 LGHDT, CDR2 YNNKEL (reference sequence). The germline V and J ends were trimmed by 8 bases and 1 base, with 14 bases remaining between them. CDR3 length: 14 residues. CDR3: CASRKTGSNTEAFF. As DNA, the CDR3 is TGTGCCAGCCGAAAGACAGGATCGAACACTGAAGCTTTCTTT.

This rearrangement joins TRBV7-2 to TRBJ1-2; 12 nucleotides agree with TRBD1. This CDR3 contains 18 residues. V was pared by 2 bases and J by 4 bases, with 11 bases of the junction left unmatched. Germline-derived CDR1 and CDR2 are SGHTA and FQGNSA. Written as DNA, the CDR3 is TGTGCCAGCAGCTTAAAGGGGCCGGGACAGGGGGCGGTCTATGGCTACACCTTC. Translated, it gives CASSLKGPGQGAVYGYTF.

This clone was observed once. The chain has TRBV2 and TRBJ1-2; 9 bases map to TRBD1. The V gene's germline CDR1 is SNHLY and CDR2 FYNNEI. The CDR3 contains 14 residues. V lost 10 bases, J lost 5 bases, and 11 bases stayed unmatched. CDR3 protein: CAMLRQGGRYGYTF. The CDR3 bases are TGTGCCATGCTCAGACAGGGGGGTCGGTATGGCTACACCTTC.